Each of the 21 T cell receptor beta chains below was sequenced from the same sample in a study of blood T cell repertoires in COVID-19. TCRdb's copy holds only in-frame clones and misses some; the assay was immunoSEQ multiplex PCR. The table lists over 400,000 clones, roughly 89% of them singletons, with about 8% in the top ten. Material: peripheral blood. The receptors originated from a woman aged 45-60 years with COVID-19, enrolled during active disease.

This sequence joins TRBV23-1 and TRBJ1-1, with D unresolved. TRBV23-1 is treated as an ORF (open reading frame) with a function not yet certain. The CDR3 is 16 amino acids. The V gene lost 2 bases and the J gene lost 1 base, with 14 bases spanning the gap. CDR3: CASSQPPETGNTEAFF. The CDR3 DNA is TGCGCCAGCAGTCAACCCCCGGAGACGGGGAACACTGAAGCTTTCTTT.

The chain links TRBV3-1 (or the pseudogene TRBV3-2) to TRBJ1-6; no reliable D call. V lost 4 bases to trimming and J lost 3 bases, with 7 bases between them. CDR1 and CDR2 (germline): LGHDT, YNNKEL (reference sequence). The CDR3 extends over 14 amino acids. The CDR3, as DNA: TGTGCCAGCAGCCTTCACAACTATAATTCACCCCTCCACTTT. Protein sequence: CASSLHNYNSPLHF.

CDR3 coding DNA: TGTGCCAGCATGGAGGAGACGGTCTATGGCTACACCTTC. Encoded protein: CASMEETVYGYTF. V and J are TRBV7-9 and TRBJ1-2; D not certain. CDR3 length: 13 residues. With 7 bases removed from V and 4 bases from J, the gap between germline ends came to 13 bases. CDR1 is SEHNR, CDR2 FQNEAQ, per germline (reference sequence). Full variable domain (missing parts from reference TRBV7-9 and TRBJ1-2): DTGVSQNPRHKITKRGQNVTFRCDPISEHNRLYWYRQTLGQGPEFLTYFQNEAQLEKSRLLSDRFSAERPKGSFSTLEIQRTEQGDSAMYLCASMEETVYGYTFGSGTRLTVV.

The chain is built from TRBV5-1 and TRBJ1-5; D possibly corresponds to TRBD1 (5 bases). The CDR3 spans 15 residues. V was shortened by 2 bases and J by 4 bases, with 13 bases between the two germline ends. Looked up from germline, CDR1 is SGHRS and CDR2 is YFSETQ. This chain's CDR3 is CASSLGEVPNQPQHF. The DNA of the CDR3 is TGCGCCAGCAGCTTAGGGGAGGTACCGAATCAGCCCCAGCATTTT.

The chain carries TRBV9 and TRBJ1-3; D unclear. CDR1 and CDR2 from the germline V gene are SGDLS and YYNGEE. This CDR3 is 14 amino acids long. V was pared by 4 bases and J by 2 bases, with 10 bases between. In DNA form, the CDR3 reads TGTGCCAGCAGCCCCCTACTTGCTGGAAACACCATATATTTT. The encoded protein is CASSPLLAGNTIYF.

DNA for the CDR3: TGTGCCTGGAAACGGGGGGGCACTAGCACAGATACGCAGTATTTT. Translated: CAWKRGGTSTDTQYF. The J gene is TRBJ2-3, the V gene TRBV30; 8 bases match TRBD2. CDR1 and CDR2 (germline): GTSNPN, SVGIG (reference sequence). The J segment lost 0 bases and the V segment lost 4 bases, leaving 6 bases of the junction unmatched. The CDR3 consists of 15 residues.

This clone turned up a few times. The genes are TRBV11-2 and TRBJ1-4, with 11 bases matching TRBD1. CDR3 length: 17 residues. Germline CDR1 is SGHAT and CDR2 is FQNNGV. With V trimmed by 5 bases and J by 1 base, 6 bases remained unmatched. In nucleotides, the CDR3 is TGTGCCAGCAGCCCTCGGACAGGGGGCGAAACTAATGAAAAACTGTTTTTT. Translated: CASSPRTGGETNEKLFF. Full variable domain (remainder filled in from reference TRBV11-2 and TRBJ1-4): EAGVAQSPRYKIIEKRQSVAFWCNPISGHATLYWYQQILGQGPKLLIQFQNNGVVDDSQLPKDRFSAERLKGVDSTLKIQPAKLEDSAVYLCASSPRTGGETNEKLFFGSGTQLSVL.

The genes are TRBV5-1 and TRBJ2-2, with 7 bases that match TRBD1. Germline assignment: CDR1 SGHRS and CDR2 YFSETQ. The length of the CDR3 is 14 residues. With V trimmed by 4 bases and J by 6 bases, 6 bases remained unmatched. The CDR3 DNA is TGCGCCAGCAGCCTGGGGACAGCGGCCGGGGAGCTGTTTTTT. Its translation: CASSLGTAAGELFF. Full variable domain (remainder filled in from reference TRBV5-1 and TRBJ2-2): KAGVTQTPRYLIKTRGQQVTLSCSPISGHRSVSWYQQTPGQGLQFLFEYFSETQRNKGNFPGRFSGRQFSNSRSEMNVSTLELGDSALYLCASSLGTAAGELFFGEGSRLTVL.

The chain couples TRBV6-5 to TRBJ1-2; D is unresolved. V dropped 5 bases and J dropped 4 bases, with 17 bases sitting between them. The CDR3 is 15 residues long. Germline V gene sequence: CDR1 MNHEY, CDR2 SVGAGI. Here the CDR3 reads CASSMRGGPIYGYTF. The CDR3 nucleotides are TGTGCCAGCAGTATGCGGGGAGGGCCGATCTATGGCTACACCTTC.

The chain employs TRBV5-8 and TRBJ2-1, with 8 bases that match TRBD1. V lost 1 base to trimming and J lost 6 bases; unmatched junction nucleotides: 9. CDR1 is SGHTS and CDR2 is YDEGEE in the germline V gene. CDR3 size: 16 residues. The CDR3 region has the DNA TGTGCCAGCAGCTTGACGCGACAGGGGTCTGGCAATGAGCAGTTCTTC. Translated: CASSLTRQGSGNEQFF.

J is TRBJ1-1 and V is TRBV10-3, with D perhaps TRBD1 (5 bases). This CDR3 contains 13 residues. CDR1 ENHRY and CDR2 SYGVKD come from the germline V gene. The V end lost 4 bases, the J end lost 3 bases, and 9 bases lay between the germline ends. DNA of the CDR3: TGTGCCATCAGTGGAGGACAAGACACTGAAGCTTTCTTT. Its translation: CAISGGQDTEAFF.

The V and J genes are TRBV27 and TRBJ2-2, with a tentative D call TRBD2 (5 bases). The CDR3 runs to 14 residues. Germline V gene sequence: CDR1 MNHEY, CDR2 SMNVEV (reference sequence). Trimming removed 8 bases from V and 0 bases from J, with 10 bases in between. CDR3 sequence (DNA): TGTGCCAGCGTAGGGAGCCCGAACACCGGGGAGCTGTTTTTT. Residues: CASVGSPNTGELFF.

The chain is built from TRBV12-1 and TRBJ2-7; the table calls TRBD1, which could not be checked here. TRBV12-1 is a pseudogene. CDR3 length equals 18 residues. CDR3 in DNA: TGTGCCAGCAGCTTTGGAGAATCGACAGGGGTCGGAACCTACGAGCAGTACTTC. Translation: CASSFGESTGVGTYEQYF.

The chain has TRBV5-1 and TRBJ2-2; D gene uncertain. The length of the CDR3 is 12 residues. Germline-derived CDR1 and CDR2 are SGHRS and YFSETQ. The V end was cut by 6 bases, the J end by 4 bases, with 7 bases between. The chain's CDR3 is CASIQSTGELFF. For the CDR3, the DNA is TGCGCCAGCATCCAATCCACCGGGGAGCTGTTTTTT.

For this clone: Other DNA sequences in the sample encode the same CDR3. The chain employs TRBV30 and TRBJ1-5; TRBD1 is a possible D gene (5 bases). Germline V gives CDR1 GTSNPN, CDR2 SVGIG (reference sequence). The CDR3 loop spans 14 amino acids. Trimming removed 0 bases at V and 7 bases at J, with 13 bases between. The DNA for the CDR3 is TGTGCCTGGAGTGTAGGGCAGGGAGGACAGCCCCAGCATTTT. Amino acid sequence: CAWSVGQGGQPQHF.

CDR3 in amino acids: CASRESRVPGTEAFF. In DNA form, the CDR3 reads TGTGCCAGCAGGGAATCCAGGGTTCCGGGCACTGAAGCTTTCTTT. This rearrangement joins TRBV27 to TRBJ1-1, with D tentatively TRBD1 (5 bases). Trimming shortened V by 6 bases and J by 4 bases, and 18 bases separated the two germline ends. Per germline, CDR1 MNHEY and CDR2 SMNVEV (reference sequence). There are 15 residues in the CDR3.

The chain is built from TRBV5-1 and TRBJ1-2; D not resolved. CDR1 and CDR2 (germline): SGHRS, YFSETQ. The V end lost 0 bases, the J end lost 0 bases, and 12 bases lay between the germline ends. The CDR3 is made up of 16 amino acids. This chain's CDR3 is CASSLGHSNSNYGYTF. In DNA form, the CDR3 reads TGCGCCAGCAGCTTGGGACACTCGAACTCTAACTATGGCTACACCTTC.

This chain uses TRBV7-9 with TRBJ2-7; no clear D gene. This CDR3 comprises 14 residues. V was cut by 5 bases and J by 2 bases, with 13 bases left in between. CDR1 is SEHNR, CDR2 FQNEAQ, per germline (reference sequence). Here the CDR3 DNA reads TGTGCCAGCAGCCCAAGCACCCGGGCCTACGAGCAGTACTTC. It yields the protein CASSPSTRAYEQYF.

The rearrangement uses TRBV5-1 and TRBJ1-2; TRBD1 matches at 9 bases. CDR1 is SGHRS and CDR2 is YFSETQ in the germline V gene. The CDR3 totals 15 residues. The V segment lost 4 bases and the J segment 8 bases; nucleotides outside the gene matches: 12. The CDR3 DNA is TGCGCCAGCAGCACCGGACAGGGGCGAGGGTCAGGCTACACCTTC. It encodes CASSTGQGRGSGYTF.

This clone was seen just once. The J gene is TRBJ1-4, the V gene TRBV12-5, with 10 bases fitting TRBD1. The ends lost 5 bases at V and 6 bases at J; junction bases unmatched: 3. Germline CDR1 LGHNT, CDR2 FRNRAP. CDR3 length: 14 residues. CDR3 protein: CASGLGQGHEKLFF. The DNA of the CDR3 is TGTGCTAGTGGTCTGGGACAGGGGCATGAAAAACTGTTTTTT.

The chain carries TRBV27 and TRBJ2-2; possible D gene TRBD2, 6 bases. Germline V gene data show CDR1 as MNHEY and CDR2 as SMNVEV (reference sequence). The germline V and J ends were trimmed by 4 bases and 7 bases, with 13 bases remaining between them. This CDR3 is built from 14 residues. The CDR3 region is CASSYAGPVGELFF. The CDR3 nucleotides read TGTGCCAGCAGTTACGCGGGGCCTGTCGGGGAGCTGTTTTTT.